The sequence of this TCR beta chain was determined in a study of T cell responses to AZD1222 COVID-19 vaccine. The method was immunoSEQ multiplex PCR; TCRdb's version includes in-frame clones alone and lacks a portion of them. The sample shows about 94,000 clones, around 89% of them seen only once. The V end was cut by 0 bases, the J end by 5 bases, with 10 bases between. CDR1 and CDR2 from the germline V gene are SGDLS and YYNGEE. The CDR3 contains 14 residues. The chain links TRBV9 to TRBJ2-3, with a weak D call TRBD1 (5 bases). This receptor was taken from an adult who received the AZD1222 COVID-19 vaccine. The specimen comprised peripheral blood, sampled 28 days after the second AZD1222 dose. CDR3 DNA: TGTGCCAGCAGCGTAGTGGTCCAGGGAGATACGCAGTATTTT. Protein product: CASSVVVQGDTQYF.